Given below is one T cell receptor beta chain in context. Its antigen remains unidentified. Repertoires were generated with immunoSEQ multiplex PCR, while TCRdb's copy carries only in-frame clones and drops some. Of approximately 190,000 clones in the sample, approximately 92% are singletons; the top ten hold roughly 1.3%. These data come from a study of T cell responses to AZD1222 COVID-19 vaccine. About the research overall: Samples with a second dose at about 4 or about 12 weeks were pooled together.

Study conclusions and caveats: Only a handful of AZD1222 recipients were seropositive at baseline. Donors were chiefly white British, with a greater number of females, and clonal diversity was perhaps underestimated.

This CDR3 comprises 14 residues. V gave up 1 base and J gave up 4 bases, with 10 bases separating them. CDR1 MGHRA and CDR2 YSYEKL come from the germline V gene. This TCR derives from an adult in good health. The source was peripheral blood, collected on day 0 of AZD1222 vaccination. J is TRBJ2-5 and V is TRBV4-1; D is undetermined. The CDR3 region is CASSQGTLGETQYF. CDR3 DNA: TGCGCCAGCAGCCAAGGGACGTTAGGAGAGACCCAGTACTTC.